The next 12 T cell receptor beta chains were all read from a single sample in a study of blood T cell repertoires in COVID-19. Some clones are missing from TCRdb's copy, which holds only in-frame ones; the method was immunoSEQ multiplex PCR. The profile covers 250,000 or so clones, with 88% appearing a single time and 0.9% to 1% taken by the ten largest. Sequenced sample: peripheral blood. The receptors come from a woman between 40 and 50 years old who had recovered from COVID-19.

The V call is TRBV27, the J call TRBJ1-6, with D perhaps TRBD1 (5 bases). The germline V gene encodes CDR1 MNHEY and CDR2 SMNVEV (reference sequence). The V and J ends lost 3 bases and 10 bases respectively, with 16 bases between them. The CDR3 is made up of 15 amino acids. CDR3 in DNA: TGTGCCAGCAGTTTTTGGGGCTGGGTAGAGTCACCCCTCCACTTT. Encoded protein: CASSFWGWVESPLHF.

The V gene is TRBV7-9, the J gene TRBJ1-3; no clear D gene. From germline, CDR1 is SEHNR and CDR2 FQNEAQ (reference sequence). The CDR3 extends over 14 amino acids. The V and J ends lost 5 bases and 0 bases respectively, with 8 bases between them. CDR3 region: CASSPRDSGNTIYF. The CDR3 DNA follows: TGTGCCAGCAGCCCCCGGGACTCTGGAAACACCATATATTTT.

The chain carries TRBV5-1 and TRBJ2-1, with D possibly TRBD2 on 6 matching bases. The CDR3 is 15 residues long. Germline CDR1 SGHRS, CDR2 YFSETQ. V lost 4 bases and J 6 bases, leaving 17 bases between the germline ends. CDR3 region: CASSGRARGSNEQFF. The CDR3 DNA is TGCGCCAGCAGCGGCCGGGCCCGGGGGAGCAATGAGCAGTTCTTC.

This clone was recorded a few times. The CDR3 nucleotides are TGTGCCTGGAACAGATATAGCAATCAGCCCCAGCATTTT. It yields the protein CAWNRYSNQPQHF. The chain links TRBV30 to TRBJ1-5; D gene unclear. CDR1 is GTSNPN, CDR2 SVGIG, per germline (reference sequence). There are 13 residues in the CDR3. V shed 4 bases and J shed 0 bases, with 7 bases lying between them.

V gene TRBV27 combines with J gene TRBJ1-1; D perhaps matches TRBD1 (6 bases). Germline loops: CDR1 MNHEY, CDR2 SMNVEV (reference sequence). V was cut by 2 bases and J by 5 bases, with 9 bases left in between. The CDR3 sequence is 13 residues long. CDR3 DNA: TGTGCCAGCAGTTTAAGGGGGGGAACTGAAGCTTTCTTT. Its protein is CASSLRGGTEAFF.

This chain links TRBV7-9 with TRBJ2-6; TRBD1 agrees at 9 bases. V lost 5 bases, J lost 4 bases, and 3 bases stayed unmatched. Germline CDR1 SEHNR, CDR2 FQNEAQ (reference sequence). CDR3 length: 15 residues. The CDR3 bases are TGTGCCAGCAGCCGGGACAGGGCCGGGGCCAACGTCCTGACTTTC. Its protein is CASSRDRAGANVLTF.

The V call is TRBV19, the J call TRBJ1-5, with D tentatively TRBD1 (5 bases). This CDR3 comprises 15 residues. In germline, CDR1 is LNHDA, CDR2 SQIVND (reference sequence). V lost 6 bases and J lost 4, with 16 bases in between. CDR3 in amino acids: CASRGQGRWNQPQHF. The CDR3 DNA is TGTGCCAGTAGAGGACAAGGCCGGTGGAATCAGCCCCAGCATTTT. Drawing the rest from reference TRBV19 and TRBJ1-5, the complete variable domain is DGGITQSPKYLFRKEGQNVTLSCEQNLNHDAMYWYRQDPGQGLRLIYYSQIVNDFQKGDIAEGYSVSREKKESFPLTVTSAQKNPTAFYLCASRGQGRWNQPQHFGDGTRLSIL.

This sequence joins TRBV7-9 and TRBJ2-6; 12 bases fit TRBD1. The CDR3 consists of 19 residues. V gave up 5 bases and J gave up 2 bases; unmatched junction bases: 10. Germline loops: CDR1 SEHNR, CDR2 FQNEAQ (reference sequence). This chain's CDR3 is CASSPYPGQGAPGANVLTF. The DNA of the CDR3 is TGTGCCAGCAGCCCATATCCGGGACAGGGGGCTCCTGGGGCCAACGTCCTGACTTTC.

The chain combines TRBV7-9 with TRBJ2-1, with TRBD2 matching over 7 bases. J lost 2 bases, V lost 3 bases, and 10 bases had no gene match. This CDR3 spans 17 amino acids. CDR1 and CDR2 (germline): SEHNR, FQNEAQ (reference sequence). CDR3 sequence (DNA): TGTGCCAGCAGCTTCGGTGGGCTAGCGGACACCTACAATGAGCAGTTCTTC. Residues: CASSFGGLADTYNEQFF.

The CDR3 DNA reads TGTGCCAGCAGCAAGTCCAACTGGCTAGGCAATGAGCAGTTCTTC. This encodes CASSKSNWLGNEQFF. The chain couples TRBV3-1 (or the pseudogene TRBV3-2) to TRBJ2-1; D remains unclear. The germline V gene encodes CDR1 LGHDT and CDR2 YNNKEL (reference sequence). The CDR3 has 15 amino acids. Trimming pared 5 bases from V and 6 bases from J, leaving 17 bases between.

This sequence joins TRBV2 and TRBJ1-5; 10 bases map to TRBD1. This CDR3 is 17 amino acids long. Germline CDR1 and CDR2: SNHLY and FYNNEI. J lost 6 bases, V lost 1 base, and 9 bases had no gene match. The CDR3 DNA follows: TGTGCCAGCAGTGAAGGCACCGGGACAGGGGTTAGTCAGCCCCAGCATTTT. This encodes CASSEGTGTGVSQPQHF.

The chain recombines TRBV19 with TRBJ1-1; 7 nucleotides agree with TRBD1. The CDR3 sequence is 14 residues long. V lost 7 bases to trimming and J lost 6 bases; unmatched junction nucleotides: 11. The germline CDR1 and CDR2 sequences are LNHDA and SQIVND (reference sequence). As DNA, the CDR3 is TGTGCCAGTAACCCACTGGGGACAGCTTCTGAAGCTTTCTTT. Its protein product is CASNPLGTASEAFF.